This paragraph reports one T cell receptor beta chain. The antigen is unknown. The data are from a study of CD8+ T cells in alopecia areata. Overall study results and limits: Normal scalp had lower clonality than lesional scalp, with alopecia totalis/universalis lesions showing this most strongly. Among the cells sequenced in scalp samples are also the resident alphabeta T cells of normal skin.

The CDR3 runs to 15 residues. Germline assignment: CDR1 SGHRS and CDR2 YFSETQ. Trimming took 0 bases from V and 0 from J, leaving 10 bases between them. It was cDNA, reverse transcribed from extracted RNA, that served as the sequencing template. TCRdb's table, derived via immunoSEQ multiplex PCR, lists solely in-frame clones and lacks some. The sample holds over 85,000 clones, roughly two thirds seen once. Treatment defined: oral pan-JAK inhibitor, 5-10 mg twice daily. Sequenced material: CD8+ T cells sorted from blood, taken at week 4, from a patient treated with tofacitinib. This sequence originates from a human donor with alopecia areata. V and J are TRBV5-1 and TRBJ2-7, with D hard to call. The DNA for the CDR3 is TGCGCCAGCAGCTTGGAGCCCTCTAGCTCCTACGAGCAGTACTTC. The encoded protein is CASSLEPSSSYEQYF.